The clone carrying this T cell receptor (beta chain) was found a few times. Antigen unknown. This specimen belongs to a study of beta chain features in type 1 diabetes. About the research overall: Patients shared similar age, gender and cell yields with healthy donors. Broader study findings: When Type 1 diabetes patients were examined, their TCRB CDR3s proved moderately but significantly shorter in all four CD4+ subsets. Sequencing of cDNA might inflate the share of cells that strongly express TCR.

The entirety of the isolated RNA underwent reverse transcription, so expressed TCRB transcripts were sequenced. Sequenced by immunoSEQ multiplex PCR; TCRdb stores in-frame clones only, minus some. This repertoire shows 100,000 to 150,000 clones, about 18% found once; its top ten account for 2% to 3%. With 5 bases clipped from V and 7 bases from J, the junction kept 12 bases outside the gene matches. The CDR3 sequence is 15 residues long. Germline V lookup: CDR1 SGHAT, CDR2 FQNNGV. The material sequenced was central memory CD4+ T cells from blood. The chain couples TRBV11-2 to TRBJ2-3; 7 positions match TRBD2. The TCR comes from a man between 18 and 29 years old with type 1 diabetes. CDR3 in amino acids: CASSQEPSGLNTQYF. Written as DNA, the CDR3 is TGTGCCAGCAGCCAAGAGCCCTCGGGACTAAATACGCAGTATTTT. The full variable domain, in which reference TRBV11-2 and TRBJ2-3 provide the parts outside the CDR3, is EAGVAQSPRYKIIEKRQSVAFWCNPISGHATLYWYQQILGQGPKLLIQFQNNGVVDDSQLPKDRFSAERLKGVDSTLKIQPAKLEDSAVYLCASSQEPSGLNTQYFGPGTRLTVL.